This T cell receptor (beta chain) was recorded in a study of cytomegalovirus exposure and HLA in healthy donors. To note about this clone: Its specificity is unknown.

General study findings and limits: It was reported in a later analysis that an Asian-associated ancestry cluster showed fewer N-insertions than the approximately 670-donor mean. The study listed approximately 160 cytomegalovirus-associated TCR beta chains. Serostatus for CMV was the only available immune exposure information.

The PCR contained 60 Vbeta and 13 Jbeta primers. TCRdb keeps only in-frame clones here, not all; method: immunoSEQ multiplex PCR. The sample has tens of thousands of clones, 70% to 80% seen once. Material: PBMCs. This receptor was taken from a man under 40 in good health and CMV-seronegative.

The CDR3 region has the DNA TGTGCCAGCAGTGCTTCGGGACAGGGCTATGGCTACACCTTC. It codes for CASSASGQGYGYTF. The chain uses TRBV6-4 and TRBJ1-2; 9 nucleotides match TRBD1. This CDR3 has 14 residues. Germline CDR1 is MRHNA and CDR2 is SNTAGT. The junction had 4 bases not matched to a gene; V was cut back by 4 bases and J by 4 bases.